What follows are 8 T cell receptor beta chains derived from one specimen sequenced in a study of PD-1 blockade in classical Hodgkin lymphoma. The data were produced by immunoSEQ multiplex PCR, yet TCRdb's version contains in-frame clones alone and is incomplete. Of more than 9,000 clones detected, roughly 80% appear once; the ten largest clones hold 2.5% to 4%. Stated time point: cycle 4 day 1 (C4D1), after more than 5 weeks of nivolumab. All patients experienced relapse after autologous stem cell transplantation, and brentuximab vedotin exposure was variable. Purification of CD4+ T cells from thawed PBMCs was performed via magnetic negative selection. The specimen was CD4+ T cells from blood, collected before the fourth cycle of nivolumab. These receptor sequences come from a human donor with classical Hodgkin lymphoma.

The chain recombines TRBV6-5 with TRBJ1-1; TRBD1 might be the D (5 bases). Trimming left V 6 bases short and J 0 bases short, with 11 bases between. The CDR3 covers 14 residues. The V gene's germline CDR1 is MNHEY and CDR2 SVGAGI. As DNA, the CDR3 is TGTGCCAGCAGCTGGGGACGGCTGAACACTGAAGCTTTCTTT. Translation: CASSWGRLNTEAFF.

The V and J genes are TRBV7-2 and TRBJ2-7; D is unclear. Germline V gene sequence: CDR1 SGHTA, CDR2 FQGNSA. Trimming stripped 1 base from V and 2 bases from J, with 6 bases between. The length of the CDR3 is 13 residues. The CDR3 loop reads CASSLGRTYEQYF. CDR3 nucleotides: TGTGCCAGCAGCTTAGGTAGGACCTACGAGCAGTACTTC.

The chain carries TRBV27 and TRBJ1-5; D gene ambiguous. Germline CDR1 reads MNHEY; CDR2 reads SMNVEV (reference sequence). This CDR3 spans 15 amino acids. V was trimmed by 4 bases and J by 7 bases, leaving 17 bases between them. The CDR3 DNA follows: TGTGCCAGCAGTTCAACCGGCACGGGAATACAGCCCCAGCATTTT. Its translation: CASSSTGTGIQPQHF.

This sequence joins TRBV6-5 and TRBJ1-1; D unresolved. Trimming took off 6 bases at V and 0 bases at J, with 8 bases between the two ends. The length of the CDR3 is 13 residues. Germline CDR1 and CDR2: MNHEY and SVGAGI. CDR3 nucleotide sequence: TGTGCCAGCAGGAACGGGTTGAACACTGAAGCTTTCTTT. Translation: CASRNGLNTEAFF.

The rearrangement uses TRBV5-1 and TRBJ1-4, with TRBD1 matching 8 bases. Germline trimming cut 4 bases from V and 6 bases from J; bases unmatched to any gene: 8. The CDR3 is made up of 15 amino acids. Germline values: CDR1 SGHRS, CDR2 YFSETQ. Written as DNA, the CDR3 is TGCGCCAGCAGCCGGACAGGGCTGCAGGATGAAAAACTGTTTTTT. Protein sequence: CASSRTGLQDEKLFF.

The chain joins TRBV5-1 to TRBJ2-5, with D perhaps TRBD2 (6 bases). The CDR3 extends over 15 amino acids. In germline, CDR1 is SGHRS, CDR2 YFSETQ. V was cut by 4 bases and J by 2 bases, with 15 bases left in between. The CDR3 DNA sequence: TGCGCCAGCAGCGTACAGGCGGGACCTCAAGAGACCCAGTACTTC. The encoded protein is CASSVQAGPQETQYF.

The chain's CDR3 is CASRTFTGDRSSYEQYF. The CDR3 region has the DNA TGTGCCAGCAGAACCTTCACAGGGGACCGTTCCTCCTACGAGCAGTACTTC. The chain joins TRBV28 to TRBJ2-7, with 7 bases fitting TRBD1. The trim removed 6 bases at V and 0 bases at J, leaving 14 bases unmatched. The CDR3 extends over 17 amino acids. The germline gives CDR1 MDHEN, CDR2 SYDVKM.

This clone turned up a few times. This chain joins TRBV28 and TRBJ2-5, with 8 bases aligning to TRBD1. The germline gives CDR1 MDHEN, CDR2 SYDVKM. V dropped 6 bases and J dropped 5; count of bases not matched to a gene: 23. The CDR3 is 19 amino acids. The CDR3 bases are TGTGCCAGCAGCCTCGGGTGGACAGGGTTGATGGAATCCGGGGAGACCCAGTACTTC. Encoded protein: CASSLGWTGLMESGETQYF. Variable domain in full (rest from reference TRBV28 and TRBJ2-5): DVKVTQSSRYLVKRTGEKVFLECVQDMDHENMFWYRQDPGLGLRLIYFSYDVKMKEKGDIPEGYSVSREKKERFSLILESASTNQTSMYLCASSLGWTGLMESGETQYFGPGTRLLVL.